What follows are 13 T cell receptor beta chains derived from one specimen sequenced in a study of CXCR3-negative and CXCR3-positive naive CD8 T cells (dated by TCRdb to about 2019). The sequencing machine was a NextSeq 550. The Human TCR Profiling Kit (MiLaboratory) was used to make UMI-labeled 5' RACE TRB cDNA libraries. TCRdb reprocessed the reads, reporting each CDR3 protein sequence once and no DNA. This sample's table carries fewer than 50,000 distinct CDR3 sequences. Around 1.4% of the sample goes to the ten largest clones. Sequences were obtained from naive CXCR3- CD8+ T cells from blood. The label giving this sample's cell subset or site can be read as: CD45RO-CCR7+CD27+CD95- naive CD8+ T cells lacking CXCR3 (TNR3-). These receptors originate from a human donor in good health. Some clones in this sample may be carry-over from other donors' samples.

CDR3 region: CSVEDRSGWSNYGYTF. V is TRBV29-1 and J is TRBJ1-2. The CDR3 runs to 16 residues. The germline V gene encodes CDR1 SQVTM and CDR2 ANQGSEA.

The CDR3 is CASNPRGGGNEQFF. This chain uses TRBV27 with TRBJ2-1; absent DNA, TCRdb's TRBD2 call cannot be checked. The CDR3 is 14 amino acids. Germline CDR1 MNHEY, CDR2 SMNVEV (reference sequence).

The genes are TRBV21-1 and TRBJ1-2. TRBV21-1 is classified as a pseudogene. This CDR3 region has 14 residues. CDR3 residues: CASSNYERNYGYTF.

The V call is TRBV20-1, the J call TRBJ2-1; TCRdb's assignment of TRBD2 cannot be checked, as there is no DNA. CDR1 DFQATT and CDR2 SNEGSKA come from the germline V gene (reference sequence). The CDR3 length is 15 residues. CDR3 sequence reads: CSARDRDSLYNEQFF.

V gene TRBV7-6 combines with J gene TRBJ2-5; TCRdb names TRBD1, which stays unverified in the absence of DNA. This CDR3 has 14 amino acids. CDR1 is SGHVS and CDR2 is FNYEAQ in the germline V gene. CDR3: CASSLGMGRETQYF.

The J gene is TRBJ2-5, the V gene TRBV10-3; TCRdb outputs TRBD1, but without DNA this stays unchecked. CDR1 is ENHRY and CDR2 is SYGVKD in the germline V gene. This CDR3 comprises 14 residues. The CDR3 sequence is CAISEEGGGETQYF.

The chain combines TRBV27 with TRBJ1-4. In germline, CDR1 is MNHEY, CDR2 SMNVEV (reference sequence). The CDR3 totals 13 residues. The CDR3 reads CASSQGSVEKLFF.

The V gene is TRBV5-1, the J gene TRBJ2-7; TCRdb designates TRBD2, a call that cannot be tested without DNA. The CDR3 loop spans 16 amino acids. Germline lookup yields CDR1 SGHRS and CDR2 YFSETQ. CDR3 loop: CASSLPPSGRTYEQYF.

V usage is TRBV6-5 and J usage is TRBJ2-7; TCRdb's D gene call, TRBD1, goes unchecked for lack of DNA. The CDR3 is 15 residues long. Germline V gene data show CDR1 as MNHEY and CDR2 as SVGAGI. This CDR3 is CASSRGLPGGDEQYF.

This chain joins TRBV12-3 or TRBV12-4 and TRBJ2-5. The CDR3 covers 11 residues. CDR3 sequence reads: CASRIGETQYF.

Here the CDR3 reads CASSDRDSLDVYNEQFF. The V gene is TRBV5-1, the J gene TRBJ2-1; TCRdb's D call, TRBD2, is unchecked because there is no DNA. CDR1 SGHRS and CDR2 YFSETQ come from the germline V gene. The CDR3 has 17 amino acids.

The CDR3: CASSPRTGEVTGYTF. The chain joins TRBV7-9 to TRBJ1-2; checking the TCRdb D call of TRBD1 is not possible without DNA. The CDR3 contains 15 residues. Germline-derived CDR1 and CDR2 are SEHNR and FQNEAQ (reference sequence).

This chain joins TRBV6-5 and TRBJ2-7. CDR1 and CDR2 (germline): MNHEY, SVGAGI. The CDR3 totals 14 residues. The CDR3 region is CASGESDGSYEQYF.